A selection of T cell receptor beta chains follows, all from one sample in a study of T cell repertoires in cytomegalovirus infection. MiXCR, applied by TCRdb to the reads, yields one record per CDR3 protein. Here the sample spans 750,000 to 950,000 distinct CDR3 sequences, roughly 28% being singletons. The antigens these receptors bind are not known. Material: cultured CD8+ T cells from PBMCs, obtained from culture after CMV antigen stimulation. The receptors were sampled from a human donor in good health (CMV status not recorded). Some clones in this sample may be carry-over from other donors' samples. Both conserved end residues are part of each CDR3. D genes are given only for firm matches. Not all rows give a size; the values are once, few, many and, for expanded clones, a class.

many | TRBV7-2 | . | CASRRGPEAFF
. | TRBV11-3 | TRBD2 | CASSLGTSIGADTQYF
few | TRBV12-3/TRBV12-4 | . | CASRLIPPRGIAKNIQYF
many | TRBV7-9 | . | CASSAPGTRGDEQFF
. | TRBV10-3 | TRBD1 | CAISEPGTGQGDTQYF
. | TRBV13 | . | CASSSGATFSSGANVLTF
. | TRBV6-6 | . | CASSYPSSGANVLTF
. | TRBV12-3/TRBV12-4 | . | CASSLASSRRATEAFF
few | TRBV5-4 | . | CASSLAGDAYEQYF
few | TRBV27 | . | CASPHPGGANVLTF
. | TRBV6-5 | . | CASSELGLGYTF
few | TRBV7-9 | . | CASSLAYRGTDTQYF
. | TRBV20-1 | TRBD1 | CSASDRVRETQYF
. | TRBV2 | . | CASTEGLNTDTQYF
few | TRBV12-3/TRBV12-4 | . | CASSSPGRTDTQYF
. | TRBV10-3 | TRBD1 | CAIKGTGHSGANVLTF
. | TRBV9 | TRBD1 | CASSVIPHRGVDNEQFF